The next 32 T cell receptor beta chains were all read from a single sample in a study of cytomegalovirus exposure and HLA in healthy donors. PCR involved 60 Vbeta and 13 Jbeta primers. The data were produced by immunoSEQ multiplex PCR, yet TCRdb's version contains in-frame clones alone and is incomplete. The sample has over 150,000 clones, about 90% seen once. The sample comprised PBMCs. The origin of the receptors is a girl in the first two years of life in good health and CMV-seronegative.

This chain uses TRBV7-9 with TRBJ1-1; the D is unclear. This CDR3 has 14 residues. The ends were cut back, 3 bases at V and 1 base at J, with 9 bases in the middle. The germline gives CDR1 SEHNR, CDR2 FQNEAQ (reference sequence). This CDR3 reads CASSFSGGNTEAFF. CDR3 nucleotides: TGTGCCAGCAGCTTTTCCGGAGGGAACACTGAAGCTTTCTTT.

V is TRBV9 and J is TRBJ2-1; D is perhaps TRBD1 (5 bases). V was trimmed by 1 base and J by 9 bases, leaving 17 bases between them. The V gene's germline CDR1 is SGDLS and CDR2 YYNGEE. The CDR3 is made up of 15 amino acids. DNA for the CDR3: TGTGCCAGCAGCGTAATAGGGGAAGTGTTAGGTGAGCAGTTCTTC. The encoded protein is CASSVIGEVLGEQFF.

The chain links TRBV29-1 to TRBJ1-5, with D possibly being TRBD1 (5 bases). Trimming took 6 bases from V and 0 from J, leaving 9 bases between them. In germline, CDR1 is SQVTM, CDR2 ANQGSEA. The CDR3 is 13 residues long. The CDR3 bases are TGCAGCGTCCGGGGGGATAGCAATCAGCCCCAGCATTTT. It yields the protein CSVRGDSNQPQHF.

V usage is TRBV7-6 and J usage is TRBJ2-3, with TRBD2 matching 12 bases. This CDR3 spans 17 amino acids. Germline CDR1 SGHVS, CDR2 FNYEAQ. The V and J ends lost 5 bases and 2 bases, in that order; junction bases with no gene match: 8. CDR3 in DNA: TGTGCCAGCAGCGATCAGACTAGCGGGAGCCCCACAGATACGCAGTATTTT. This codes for CASSDQTSGSPTDTQYF.

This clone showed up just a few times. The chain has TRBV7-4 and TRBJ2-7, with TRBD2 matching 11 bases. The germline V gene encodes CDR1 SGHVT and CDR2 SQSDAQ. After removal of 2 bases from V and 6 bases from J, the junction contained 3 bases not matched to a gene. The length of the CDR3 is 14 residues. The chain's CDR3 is CASSLLAGGCEQYF. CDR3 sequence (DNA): TGTGCCAGCAGCTTACTAGCGGGGGGATGCGAGCAGTACTTC.

The DNA for the CDR3 is TGTGCCAGCAGTGAAGCGCTTTCCGATAAGCTGTACTTC. Translated: CASSEALSDKLYF. This chain connects TRBV2 to TRBJ2-7; D gene unclear. V dropped 0 bases and J dropped 12 bases, with 15 bases sitting between them. The V gene's germline CDR1 is SNHLY and CDR2 FYNNEI. This CDR3 has 13 residues.

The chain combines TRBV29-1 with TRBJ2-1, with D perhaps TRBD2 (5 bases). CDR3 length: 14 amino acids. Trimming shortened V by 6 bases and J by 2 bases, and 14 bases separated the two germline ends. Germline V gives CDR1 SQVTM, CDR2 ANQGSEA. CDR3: CSVAAGVAYNEQFF. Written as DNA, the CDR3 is TGCAGCGTGGCGGCCGGGGTGGCCTACAATGAGCAGTTCTTC.

CDR3 protein: CASSYSLGGTGEKLFF. DNA for the CDR3: TGTGCCAGCAGTTACTCGCTCGGAGGGACTGGTGAAAAACTGTTTTTT. J is TRBJ1-4 and V is TRBV6-5; possible D gene TRBD1, 5 bases. CDR3 length: 16 amino acids. Germline V CDR1 and CDR2: MNHEY, SVGAGI. Trimming removed 0 bases at V and 7 bases at J, with 15 bases between.

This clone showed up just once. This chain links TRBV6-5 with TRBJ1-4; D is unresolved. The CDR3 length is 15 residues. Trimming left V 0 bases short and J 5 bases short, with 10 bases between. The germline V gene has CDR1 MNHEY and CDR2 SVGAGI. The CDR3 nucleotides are TGTGCCAGCAGTTACTCGGCGGGAGACAATGAAAAACTGTTTTTT. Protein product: CASSYSAGDNEKLFF.

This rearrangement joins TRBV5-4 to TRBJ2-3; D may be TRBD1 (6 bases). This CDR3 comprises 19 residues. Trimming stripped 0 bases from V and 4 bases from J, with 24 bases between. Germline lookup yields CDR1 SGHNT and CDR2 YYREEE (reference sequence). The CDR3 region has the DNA TGTGCCAGCAGCTTGGGTCCCCCGGGTCCAGGGGTTGGTGCAGATACGCAGTATTTT. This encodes CASSLGPPGPGVGADTQYF.

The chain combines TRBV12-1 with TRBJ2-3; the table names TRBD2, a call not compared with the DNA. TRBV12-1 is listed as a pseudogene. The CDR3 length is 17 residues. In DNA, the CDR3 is TGTGCCAGCAGCTCCGGTCCAGCGGGCGCACTCACAGATACGCAGTATTTT. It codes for CASSSGPAGALTDTQYF.

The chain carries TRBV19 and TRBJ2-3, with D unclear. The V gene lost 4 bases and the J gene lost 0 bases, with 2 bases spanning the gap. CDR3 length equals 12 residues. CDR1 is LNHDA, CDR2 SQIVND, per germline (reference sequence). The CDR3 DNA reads TGTGCCAGTAGTACTAGCACAGATACGCAGTATTTT. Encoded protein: CASSTSTDTQYF.

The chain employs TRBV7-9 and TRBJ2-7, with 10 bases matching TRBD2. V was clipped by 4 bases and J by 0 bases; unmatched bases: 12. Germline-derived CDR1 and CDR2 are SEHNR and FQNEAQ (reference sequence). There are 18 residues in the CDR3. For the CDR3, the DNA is TGTGCCAGCAGCTCAGAGGCTAGCGGGGGTTATAGCTCCTACGAGCAGTACTTC. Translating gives CASSSEASGGYSSYEQYF. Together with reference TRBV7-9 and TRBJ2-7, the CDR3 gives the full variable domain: DTGVSQNPRHKITKRGQNVTFRCDPISEHNRLYWYRQTLGQGPEFLTYFQNEAQLEKSRLLSDRFSAERPKGSFSTLEIQRTEQGDSAMYLCASSSEASGGYSSYEQYFGPGTRLTVT.

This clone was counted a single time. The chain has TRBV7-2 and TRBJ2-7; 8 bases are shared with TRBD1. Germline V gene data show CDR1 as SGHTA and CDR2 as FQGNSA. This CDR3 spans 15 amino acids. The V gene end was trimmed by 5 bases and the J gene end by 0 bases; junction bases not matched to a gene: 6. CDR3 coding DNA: TGTGCCAGCAGCCTGGTCCAGGGGGCCTCCTACGAGCAGTACTTC. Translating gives CASSLVQGASYEQYF.

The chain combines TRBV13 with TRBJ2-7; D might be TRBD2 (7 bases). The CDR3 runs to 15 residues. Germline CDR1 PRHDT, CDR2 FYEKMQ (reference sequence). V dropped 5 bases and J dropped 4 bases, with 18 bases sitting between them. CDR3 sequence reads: CASSRGRGAGYEQYF. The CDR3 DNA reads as TGTGCCAGCAGCCGAGGGAGGGGGGCCGGGTACGAGCAGTACTTC.

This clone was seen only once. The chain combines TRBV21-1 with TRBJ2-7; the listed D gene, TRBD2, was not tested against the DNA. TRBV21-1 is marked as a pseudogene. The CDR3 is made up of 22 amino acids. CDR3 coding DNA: TGTGCCAGCAGCAAGTTGGGACGAAGTCCGTTAATAACTAGCGGGAGTTTCTACGAGCAGTACTTC. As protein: CASSKLGRSPLITSGSFYEQYF.

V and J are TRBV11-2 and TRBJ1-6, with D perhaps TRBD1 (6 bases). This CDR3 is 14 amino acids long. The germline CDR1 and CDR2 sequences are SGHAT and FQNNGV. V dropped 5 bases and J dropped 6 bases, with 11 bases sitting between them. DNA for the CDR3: TGTGCCAGCAGCCGCGGACAGAGTAATTCACCCCTCCACTTT. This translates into CASSRGQSNSPLHF.

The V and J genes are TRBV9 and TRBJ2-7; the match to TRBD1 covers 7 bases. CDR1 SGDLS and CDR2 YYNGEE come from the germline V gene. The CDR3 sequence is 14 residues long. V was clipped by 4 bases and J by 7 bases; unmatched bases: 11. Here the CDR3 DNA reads TGTGCCAGCAGCCTCCAGGGGGACCTACGGGAGCAGTACTTC. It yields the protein CASSLQGDLREQYF.

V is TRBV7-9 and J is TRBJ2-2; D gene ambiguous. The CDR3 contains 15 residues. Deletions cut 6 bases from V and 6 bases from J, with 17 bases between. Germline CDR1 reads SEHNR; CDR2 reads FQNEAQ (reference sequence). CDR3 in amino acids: CASRIASWSSGELFF. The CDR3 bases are TGTGCCAGCAGAATAGCCTCGTGGTCCTCCGGGGAGCTGTTTTTT.

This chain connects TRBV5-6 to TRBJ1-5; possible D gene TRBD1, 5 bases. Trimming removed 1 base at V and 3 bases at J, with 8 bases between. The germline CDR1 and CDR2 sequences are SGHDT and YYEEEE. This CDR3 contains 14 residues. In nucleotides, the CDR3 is TGTGCCAGCAGCTTGTGGGGGGTCAATCAGCCCCAGCATTTT. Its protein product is CASSLWGVNQPQHF.

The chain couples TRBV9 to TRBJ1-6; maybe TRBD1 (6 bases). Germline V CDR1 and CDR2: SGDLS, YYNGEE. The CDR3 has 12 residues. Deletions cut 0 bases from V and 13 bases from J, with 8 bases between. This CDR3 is CASSVGQVPLHF. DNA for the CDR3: TGTGCCAGCAGCGTAGGACAGGTCCCCCTCCACTTT.

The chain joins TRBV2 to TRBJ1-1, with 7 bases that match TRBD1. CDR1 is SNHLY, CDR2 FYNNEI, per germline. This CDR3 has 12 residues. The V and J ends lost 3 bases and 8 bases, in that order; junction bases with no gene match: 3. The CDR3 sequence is CASSEPGGEAFF. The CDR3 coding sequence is TGTGCCAGCAGTGAGCCAGGGGGAGAAGCTTTCTTT.

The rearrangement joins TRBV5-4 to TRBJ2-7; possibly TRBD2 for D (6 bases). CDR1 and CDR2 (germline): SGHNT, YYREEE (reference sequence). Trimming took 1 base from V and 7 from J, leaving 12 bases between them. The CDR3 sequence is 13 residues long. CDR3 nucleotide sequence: TGTGCCAGCAGCTTGTCTTTAGCGGAGGAGCAGTACTTC. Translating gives CASSLSLAEEQYF.

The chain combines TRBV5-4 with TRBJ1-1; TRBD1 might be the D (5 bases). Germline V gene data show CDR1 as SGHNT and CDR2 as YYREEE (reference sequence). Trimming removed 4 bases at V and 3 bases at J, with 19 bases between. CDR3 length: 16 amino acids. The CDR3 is CASSPRSMTVDTEAFF. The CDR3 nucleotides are TGTGCCAGCAGCCCCCGCTCTATGACAGTAGACACTGAAGCTTTCTTT.

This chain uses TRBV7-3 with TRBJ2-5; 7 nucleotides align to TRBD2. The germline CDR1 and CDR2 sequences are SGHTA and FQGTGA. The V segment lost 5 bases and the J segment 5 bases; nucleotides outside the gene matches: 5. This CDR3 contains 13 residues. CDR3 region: CASSLVGGETQYF. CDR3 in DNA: TGTGCCAGCAGCCTCGTGGGGGGGGAGACCCAGTACTTC.

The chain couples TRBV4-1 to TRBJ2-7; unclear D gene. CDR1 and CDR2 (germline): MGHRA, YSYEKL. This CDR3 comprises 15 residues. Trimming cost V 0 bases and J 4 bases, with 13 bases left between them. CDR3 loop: CASSQDPLLIYEQYF. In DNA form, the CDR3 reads TGCGCCAGCAGCCAAGATCCCTTACTCATTTACGAGCAGTACTTC.

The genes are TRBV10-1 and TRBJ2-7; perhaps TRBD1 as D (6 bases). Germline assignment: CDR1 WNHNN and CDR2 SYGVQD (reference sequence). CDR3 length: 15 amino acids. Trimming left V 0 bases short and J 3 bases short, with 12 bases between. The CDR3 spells CASSESLRQDYEQYF. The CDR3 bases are TGCGCCAGCAGTGAGTCCCTGAGACAGGACTACGAGCAGTACTTC.

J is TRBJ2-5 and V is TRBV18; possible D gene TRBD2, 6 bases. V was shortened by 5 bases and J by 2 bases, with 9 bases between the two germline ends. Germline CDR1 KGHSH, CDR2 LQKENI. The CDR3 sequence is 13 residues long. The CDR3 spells CASSFGLQETQYF. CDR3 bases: TGTGCCAGCTCATTCGGACTACAAGAGACCCAGTACTTC.

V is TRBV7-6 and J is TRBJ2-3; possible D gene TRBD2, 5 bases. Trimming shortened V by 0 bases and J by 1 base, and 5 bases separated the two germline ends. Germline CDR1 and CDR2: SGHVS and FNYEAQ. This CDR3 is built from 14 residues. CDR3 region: CASSLAGGTDTQYF. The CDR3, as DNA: TGTGCCAGCAGCTTAGCGGGAGGCACAGATACGCAGTATTTT.

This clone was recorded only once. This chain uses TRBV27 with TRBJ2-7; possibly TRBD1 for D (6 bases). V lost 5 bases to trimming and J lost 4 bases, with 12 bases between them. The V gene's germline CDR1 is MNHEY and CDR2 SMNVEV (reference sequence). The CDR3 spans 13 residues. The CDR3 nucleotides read TGTGCCAGCAGTCACGGGACACCATACGAGCAGTACTTC. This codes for CASSHGTPYEQYF.

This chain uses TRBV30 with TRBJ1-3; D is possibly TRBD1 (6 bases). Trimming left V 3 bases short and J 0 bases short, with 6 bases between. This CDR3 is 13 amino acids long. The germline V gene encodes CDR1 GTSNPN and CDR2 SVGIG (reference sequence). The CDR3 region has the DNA TGTGCCTGGAGGACAGGCTCTGGAAACACCATATATTTT. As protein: CAWRTGSGNTIYF.

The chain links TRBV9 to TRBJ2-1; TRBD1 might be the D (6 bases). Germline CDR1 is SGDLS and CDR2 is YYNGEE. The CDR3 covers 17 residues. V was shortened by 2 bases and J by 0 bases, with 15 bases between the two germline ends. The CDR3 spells CASSVSHRVPSYNEQFF. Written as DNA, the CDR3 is TGTGCCAGCAGCGTCAGCCACAGGGTACCCTCCTACAATGAGCAGTTCTTC.